This TCR beta chain was recovered during a study of Ad26.COV2.S vaccination and SARS-CoV-2 variants. In the case of this clone: The antigen remains undetermined. One end of the junction does not line up with germline, which may come from a read error.

Whole-study results and caveats: Recipients given vaccine exceeded placebo recipients in spike-specific TCR breadth. The TCR breadth and depth analyses may have understated or missed part of the total T cell responses.

Germline-derived CDR1 and CDR2 are SGHTA and FQGNSA. There are 13 residues in the CDR3. The repertoire was sequenced with immunoSEQ multiplex PCR; TCRdb's copy has only in-frame clones and lacks some. The repertoire includes 97,000 or so clones, 80% of them detected once, and 17% sits in the top ten. The sequences come from peripheral blood, collected after recovery from COVID-19. The chain carries TRBV7-2 and TRBJ2-7; 10 bases line up with TRBD1. This clonotype originated in a human donor who had recovered from COVID-19. For the CDR3, the DNA is TGTGCCGGCAGCTCGGACAGGGGGAAAGTGGTGAACTTC. Translated: CAGSSDRGKVVNF.